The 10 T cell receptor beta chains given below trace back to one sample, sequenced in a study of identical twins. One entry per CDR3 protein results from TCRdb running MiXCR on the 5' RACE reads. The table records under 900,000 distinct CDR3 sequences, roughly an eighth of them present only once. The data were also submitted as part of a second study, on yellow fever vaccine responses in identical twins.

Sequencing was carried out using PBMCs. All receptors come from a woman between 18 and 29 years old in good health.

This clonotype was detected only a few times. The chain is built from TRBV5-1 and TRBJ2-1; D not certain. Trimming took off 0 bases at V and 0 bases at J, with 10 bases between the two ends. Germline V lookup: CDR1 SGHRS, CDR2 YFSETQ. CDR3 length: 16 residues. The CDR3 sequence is CASSLALASSYNEQFF. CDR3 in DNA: TGCGCCAGCAGCTTGGCTTTGGCCAGCTCCTACAATGAGCAGTTCTTC.

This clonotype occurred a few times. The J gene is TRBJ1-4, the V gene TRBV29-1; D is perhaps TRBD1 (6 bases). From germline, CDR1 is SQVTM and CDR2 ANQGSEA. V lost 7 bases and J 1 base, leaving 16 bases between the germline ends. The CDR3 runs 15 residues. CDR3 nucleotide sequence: TGCAGCGCCCAACAGGGACGAAGAACTAATGAAAAACTGTTTTTT. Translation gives CSAQQGRRTNEKLFF.

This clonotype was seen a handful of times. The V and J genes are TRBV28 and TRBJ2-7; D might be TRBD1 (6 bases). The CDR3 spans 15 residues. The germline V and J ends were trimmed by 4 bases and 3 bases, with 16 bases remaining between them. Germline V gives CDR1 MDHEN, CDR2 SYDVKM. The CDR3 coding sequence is TGTGCCAGCAGTTCCACAGGGTCCGGAGTCTACGAGCAGTACTTC. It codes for CASSSTGSGVYEQYF. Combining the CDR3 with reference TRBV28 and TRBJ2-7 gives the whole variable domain DVKVTQSSRYLVKRTGEKVFLECVQDMDHENMFWYRQDPGLGLRLIYFSYDVKMKEKGDIPEGYSVSREKKERFSLILESASTNQTSMYLCASSSTGSGVYEQYFGPGTRLTVT.

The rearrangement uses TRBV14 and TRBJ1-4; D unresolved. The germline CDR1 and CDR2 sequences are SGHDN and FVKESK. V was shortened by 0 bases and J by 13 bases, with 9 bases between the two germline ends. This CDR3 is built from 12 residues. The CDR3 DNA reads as TGTGCCAGCAGCCAAGATGGGTCGTTACTGTTTTTT. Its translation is CASSQDGSLLFF.

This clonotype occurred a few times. The CDR3 nucleotides are TGCAGTGCTAGCCGGGACTCCCCCTCTTACGAGCAGTACGTC. Its protein is CSASRDSPSYEQYV. The chain couples TRBV20-1 to TRBJ2-7, with D tentatively TRBD2 (6 bases). CDR1 and CDR2 from the germline V gene are DFQATT and SNEGSKA (reference sequence). The CDR3 length is 14 residues. Trimming removed 3 bases at V and 4 bases at J, with 16 bases between.

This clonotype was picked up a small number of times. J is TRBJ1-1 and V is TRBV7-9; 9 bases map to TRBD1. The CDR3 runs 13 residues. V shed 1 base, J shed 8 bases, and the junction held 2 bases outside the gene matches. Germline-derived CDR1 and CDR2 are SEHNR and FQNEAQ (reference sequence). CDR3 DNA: TGTGCCAGCAGCTTAGGGACAGGGGAAGAAGCTTTCTTT. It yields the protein CASSLGTGEEAFF.

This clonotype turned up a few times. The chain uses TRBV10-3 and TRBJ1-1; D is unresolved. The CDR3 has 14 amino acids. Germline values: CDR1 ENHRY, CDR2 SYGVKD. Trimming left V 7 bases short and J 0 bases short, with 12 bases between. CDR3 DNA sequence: TGTGCCATCACCTTGGGAGACATGAACACTGAAGCTTTCTTT. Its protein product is CAITLGDMNTEAFF.

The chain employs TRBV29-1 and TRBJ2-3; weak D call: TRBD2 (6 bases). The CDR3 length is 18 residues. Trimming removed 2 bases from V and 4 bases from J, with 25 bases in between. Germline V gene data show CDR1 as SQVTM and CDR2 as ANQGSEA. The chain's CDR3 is CSVENPPGLPGGADTQYF. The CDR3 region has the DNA TGCAGCGTTGAAAACCCCCCGGGACTTCCCGGCGGTGCAGATACGCAGTATTTT.

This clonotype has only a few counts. Written as DNA, the CDR3 is TGTGCCAGCAGCACAACAGAGATGAACACTGAAGCTTTCTTT. Its protein is CASSTTEMNTEAFF. The chain uses TRBV7-8 and TRBJ1-1; unclear D gene. V was pared by 5 bases and J by 0 bases, with 10 bases between. The CDR3 covers 14 residues. Germline V CDR1 and CDR2: SGHVS, FQNEAQ.

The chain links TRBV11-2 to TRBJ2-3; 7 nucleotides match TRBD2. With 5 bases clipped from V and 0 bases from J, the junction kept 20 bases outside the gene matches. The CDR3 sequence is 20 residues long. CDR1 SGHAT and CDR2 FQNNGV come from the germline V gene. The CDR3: CASSKRTRSGITTSTDTQYF. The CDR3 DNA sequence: TGTGCCAGCAGCAAGAGGACACGAAGCGGGATAACCACTAGCACAGATACGCAGTATTTT. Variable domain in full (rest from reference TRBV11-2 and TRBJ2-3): EAGVAQSPRYKIIEKRQSVAFWCNPISGHATLYWYQQILGQGPKLLIQFQNNGVVDDSQLPKDRFSAERLKGVDSTLKIQPAKLEDSAVYLCASSKRTRSGITTSTDTQYFGPGTRLTVL.